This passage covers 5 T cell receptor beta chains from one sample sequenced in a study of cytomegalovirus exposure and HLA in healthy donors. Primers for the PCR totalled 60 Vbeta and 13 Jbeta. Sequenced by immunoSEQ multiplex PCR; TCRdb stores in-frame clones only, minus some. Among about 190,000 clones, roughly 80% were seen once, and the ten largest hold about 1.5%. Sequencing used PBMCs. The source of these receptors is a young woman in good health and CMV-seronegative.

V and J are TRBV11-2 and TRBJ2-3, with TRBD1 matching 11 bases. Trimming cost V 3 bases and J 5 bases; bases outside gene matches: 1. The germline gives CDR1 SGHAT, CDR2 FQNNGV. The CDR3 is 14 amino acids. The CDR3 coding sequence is TGTGCCAGCAGCTTTGGGACAGGGGGAGATACGCAGTATTTT. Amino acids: CASSFGTGGDTQYF.

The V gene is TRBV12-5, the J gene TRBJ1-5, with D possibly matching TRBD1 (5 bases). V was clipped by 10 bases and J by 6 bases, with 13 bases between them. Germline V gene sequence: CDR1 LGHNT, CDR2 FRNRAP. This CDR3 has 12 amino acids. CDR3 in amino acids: CATARGGQPQHF. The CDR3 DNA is TGTGCTACCGCGAGGGGAGGTCAGCCCCAGCATTTT.

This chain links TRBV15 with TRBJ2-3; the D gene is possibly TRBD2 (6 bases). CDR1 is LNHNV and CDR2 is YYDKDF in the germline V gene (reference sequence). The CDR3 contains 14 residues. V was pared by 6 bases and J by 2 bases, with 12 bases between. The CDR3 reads CATSRGGFTDTQYF. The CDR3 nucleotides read TGTGCCACCAGTCGGGGAGGTTTCACAGATACGCAGTATTTT.

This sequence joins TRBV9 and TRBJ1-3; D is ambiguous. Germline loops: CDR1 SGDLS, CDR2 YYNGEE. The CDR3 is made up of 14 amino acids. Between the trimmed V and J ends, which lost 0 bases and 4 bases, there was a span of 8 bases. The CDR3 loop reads CASSVGGKGNTIYF. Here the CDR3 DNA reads TGTGCCAGCAGCGTAGGAGGAAAGGGAAACACCATATATTTT.

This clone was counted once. This CDR3 is CASSKTELRTEAFF. The CDR3 bases are TGTGCCAGCAGTAAGACAGAGCTAAGGACTGAAGCTTTCTTT. The V and J genes are TRBV6-1 and TRBJ1-1; possibly TRBD1 for D (5 bases). Per the germline V gene, CDR1 is MNHNS and CDR2 is SASEGT. This CDR3 spans 14 amino acids. Trimming took off 5 bases at V and 5 bases at J, with 15 bases between the two ends.